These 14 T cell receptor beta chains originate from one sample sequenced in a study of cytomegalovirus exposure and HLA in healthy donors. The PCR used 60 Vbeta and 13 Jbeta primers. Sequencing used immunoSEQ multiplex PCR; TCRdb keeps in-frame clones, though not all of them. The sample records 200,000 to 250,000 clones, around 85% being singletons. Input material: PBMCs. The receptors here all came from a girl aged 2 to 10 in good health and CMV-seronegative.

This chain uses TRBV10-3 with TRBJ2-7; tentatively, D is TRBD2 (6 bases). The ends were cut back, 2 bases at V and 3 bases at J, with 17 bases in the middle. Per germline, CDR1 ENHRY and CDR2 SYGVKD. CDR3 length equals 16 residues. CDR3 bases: TGTGCCATCAGTGAGGTGGGGCGGGGAAGTTACTACGAGCAGTACTTC. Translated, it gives CAISEVGRGSYYEQYF.

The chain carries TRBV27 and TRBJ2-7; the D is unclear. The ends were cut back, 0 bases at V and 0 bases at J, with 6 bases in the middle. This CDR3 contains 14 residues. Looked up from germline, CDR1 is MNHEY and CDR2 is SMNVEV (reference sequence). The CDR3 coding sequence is TGTGCCAGCAGTTTATCCTGGAGCTCCTACGAGCAGTACTTC. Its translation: CASSLSWSSYEQYF.

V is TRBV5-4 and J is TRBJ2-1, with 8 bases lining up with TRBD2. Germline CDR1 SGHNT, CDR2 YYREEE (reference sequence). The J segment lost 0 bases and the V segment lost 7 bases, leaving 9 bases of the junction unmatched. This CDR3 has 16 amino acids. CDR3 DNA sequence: TGTGCCAGCGGAGCGGGGGCTTCGAGCTCCTACAATGAGCAGTTCTTC. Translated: CASGAGASSSYNEQFF. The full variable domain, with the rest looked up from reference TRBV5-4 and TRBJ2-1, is ETGVTQSPTHLIKTRGQQVTLRCSSQSGHNTVSWYQQALGQGPQFIFQYYREEENGRGNFPPRFSGLQFPNYSSELNVNALELDDSALYLCASGAGASSSYNEQFFGPGTRLTVL.

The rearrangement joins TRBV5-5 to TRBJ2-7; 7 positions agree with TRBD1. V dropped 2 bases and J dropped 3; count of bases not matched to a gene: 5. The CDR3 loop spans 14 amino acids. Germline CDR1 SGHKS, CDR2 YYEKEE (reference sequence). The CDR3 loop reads CASSLGTDYYEQYF. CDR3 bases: TGTGCCAGCAGCTTAGGGACAGATTACTACGAGCAGTACTTC.

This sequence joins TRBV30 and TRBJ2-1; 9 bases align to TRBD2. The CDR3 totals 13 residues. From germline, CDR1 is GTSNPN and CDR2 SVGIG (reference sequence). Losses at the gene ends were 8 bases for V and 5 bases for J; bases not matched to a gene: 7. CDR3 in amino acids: CAVGREGHNEQFF. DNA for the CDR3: TGTGCCGTGGGGCGGGAGGGGCACAATGAGCAGTTCTTC.

The CDR3 is CATSSEQVVILDEQFF. CDR3 nucleotides: TGTGCCACCAGCAGTGAACAGGTAGTTATTTTGGATGAGCAGTTCTTC. The chain couples TRBV15 to TRBJ2-1; possibly TRBD1 for D (5 bases). V lost 3 bases, J lost 8 bases, and 20 bases lay in between. Germline V gene lookup returns CDR1 LNHNV and CDR2 YYDKDF (reference sequence). CDR3 length: 16 residues.

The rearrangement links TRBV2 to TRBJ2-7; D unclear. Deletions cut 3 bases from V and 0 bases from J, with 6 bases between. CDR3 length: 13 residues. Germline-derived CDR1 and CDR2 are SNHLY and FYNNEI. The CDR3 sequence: CASSDPISYEQYF. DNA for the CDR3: TGTGCCAGCAGTGACCCAATCTCCTACGAGCAGTACTTC.

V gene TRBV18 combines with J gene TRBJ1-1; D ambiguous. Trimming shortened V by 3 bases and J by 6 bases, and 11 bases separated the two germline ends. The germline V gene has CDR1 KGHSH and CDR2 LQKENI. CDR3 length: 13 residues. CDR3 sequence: CASSPTYGPEAFF. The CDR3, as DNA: TGTGCCAGCTCACCGACATATGGTCCTGAAGCTTTCTTT.

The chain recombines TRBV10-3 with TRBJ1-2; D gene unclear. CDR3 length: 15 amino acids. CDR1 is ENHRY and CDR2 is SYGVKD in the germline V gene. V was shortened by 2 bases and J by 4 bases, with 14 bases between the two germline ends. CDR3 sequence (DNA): TGTGCCATCAGTGAGAGCGGCGCCAGCCTCTATGGCTACACCTTC. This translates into CAISESGASLYGYTF.

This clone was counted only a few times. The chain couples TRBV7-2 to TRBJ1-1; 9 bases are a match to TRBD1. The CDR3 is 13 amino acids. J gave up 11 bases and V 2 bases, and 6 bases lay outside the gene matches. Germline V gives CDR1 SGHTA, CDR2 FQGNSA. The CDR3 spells CASSLLQGTGAFF. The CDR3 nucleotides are TGTGCCAGCAGCTTACTCCAGGGGACAGGGGCTTTCTTT.

CDR3: CASSQEAQGVMRYTF. The CDR3 coding sequence is TGTGCCAGCAGCCAAGAAGCGCAGGGGGTAATGCGCTACACCTTC. The V and J genes are TRBV4-2 and TRBJ1-2; 7 bases map to TRBD1. The V and J ends lost 0 bases and 9 bases, in that order; junction bases with no gene match: 10. This CDR3 contains 15 residues. CDR1 and CDR2 (germline): LGHNA, YNFKEQ.

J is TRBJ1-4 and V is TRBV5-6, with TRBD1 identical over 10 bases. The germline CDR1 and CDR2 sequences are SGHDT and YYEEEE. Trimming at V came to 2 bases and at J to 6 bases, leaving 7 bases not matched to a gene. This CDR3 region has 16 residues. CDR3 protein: CASSFVGTGADEKLFF. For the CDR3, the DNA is TGTGCCAGCAGCTTCGTTGGGACAGGGGCGGATGAAAAACTGTTTTTT.

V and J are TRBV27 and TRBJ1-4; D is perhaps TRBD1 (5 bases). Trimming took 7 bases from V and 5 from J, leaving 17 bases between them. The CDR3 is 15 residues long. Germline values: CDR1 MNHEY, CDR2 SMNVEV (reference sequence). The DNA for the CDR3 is TGTGCCAGCAAAACAACAGGCGGGGGGAATGAAAAACTGTTTTTT. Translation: CASKTTGGGNEKLFF. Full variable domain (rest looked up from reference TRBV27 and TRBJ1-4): EAQVTQNPRYLITVTGKKLTVTCSQNMNHEYMSWYRQDPGLGLRQIYYSMNVEVTDKGDVPEGYKVSRKEKRNFPLILESPSPNQTSLYFCASKTTGGGNEKLFFGSGTQLSVL.

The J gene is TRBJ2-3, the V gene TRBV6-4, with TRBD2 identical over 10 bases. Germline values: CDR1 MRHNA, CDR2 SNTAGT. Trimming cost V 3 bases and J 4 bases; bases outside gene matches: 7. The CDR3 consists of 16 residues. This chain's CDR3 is CASSERAGGPPDTQYF. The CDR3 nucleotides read TGTGCCAGCAGTGAGCGAGCGGGGGGGCCCCCAGATACGCAGTATTTT.